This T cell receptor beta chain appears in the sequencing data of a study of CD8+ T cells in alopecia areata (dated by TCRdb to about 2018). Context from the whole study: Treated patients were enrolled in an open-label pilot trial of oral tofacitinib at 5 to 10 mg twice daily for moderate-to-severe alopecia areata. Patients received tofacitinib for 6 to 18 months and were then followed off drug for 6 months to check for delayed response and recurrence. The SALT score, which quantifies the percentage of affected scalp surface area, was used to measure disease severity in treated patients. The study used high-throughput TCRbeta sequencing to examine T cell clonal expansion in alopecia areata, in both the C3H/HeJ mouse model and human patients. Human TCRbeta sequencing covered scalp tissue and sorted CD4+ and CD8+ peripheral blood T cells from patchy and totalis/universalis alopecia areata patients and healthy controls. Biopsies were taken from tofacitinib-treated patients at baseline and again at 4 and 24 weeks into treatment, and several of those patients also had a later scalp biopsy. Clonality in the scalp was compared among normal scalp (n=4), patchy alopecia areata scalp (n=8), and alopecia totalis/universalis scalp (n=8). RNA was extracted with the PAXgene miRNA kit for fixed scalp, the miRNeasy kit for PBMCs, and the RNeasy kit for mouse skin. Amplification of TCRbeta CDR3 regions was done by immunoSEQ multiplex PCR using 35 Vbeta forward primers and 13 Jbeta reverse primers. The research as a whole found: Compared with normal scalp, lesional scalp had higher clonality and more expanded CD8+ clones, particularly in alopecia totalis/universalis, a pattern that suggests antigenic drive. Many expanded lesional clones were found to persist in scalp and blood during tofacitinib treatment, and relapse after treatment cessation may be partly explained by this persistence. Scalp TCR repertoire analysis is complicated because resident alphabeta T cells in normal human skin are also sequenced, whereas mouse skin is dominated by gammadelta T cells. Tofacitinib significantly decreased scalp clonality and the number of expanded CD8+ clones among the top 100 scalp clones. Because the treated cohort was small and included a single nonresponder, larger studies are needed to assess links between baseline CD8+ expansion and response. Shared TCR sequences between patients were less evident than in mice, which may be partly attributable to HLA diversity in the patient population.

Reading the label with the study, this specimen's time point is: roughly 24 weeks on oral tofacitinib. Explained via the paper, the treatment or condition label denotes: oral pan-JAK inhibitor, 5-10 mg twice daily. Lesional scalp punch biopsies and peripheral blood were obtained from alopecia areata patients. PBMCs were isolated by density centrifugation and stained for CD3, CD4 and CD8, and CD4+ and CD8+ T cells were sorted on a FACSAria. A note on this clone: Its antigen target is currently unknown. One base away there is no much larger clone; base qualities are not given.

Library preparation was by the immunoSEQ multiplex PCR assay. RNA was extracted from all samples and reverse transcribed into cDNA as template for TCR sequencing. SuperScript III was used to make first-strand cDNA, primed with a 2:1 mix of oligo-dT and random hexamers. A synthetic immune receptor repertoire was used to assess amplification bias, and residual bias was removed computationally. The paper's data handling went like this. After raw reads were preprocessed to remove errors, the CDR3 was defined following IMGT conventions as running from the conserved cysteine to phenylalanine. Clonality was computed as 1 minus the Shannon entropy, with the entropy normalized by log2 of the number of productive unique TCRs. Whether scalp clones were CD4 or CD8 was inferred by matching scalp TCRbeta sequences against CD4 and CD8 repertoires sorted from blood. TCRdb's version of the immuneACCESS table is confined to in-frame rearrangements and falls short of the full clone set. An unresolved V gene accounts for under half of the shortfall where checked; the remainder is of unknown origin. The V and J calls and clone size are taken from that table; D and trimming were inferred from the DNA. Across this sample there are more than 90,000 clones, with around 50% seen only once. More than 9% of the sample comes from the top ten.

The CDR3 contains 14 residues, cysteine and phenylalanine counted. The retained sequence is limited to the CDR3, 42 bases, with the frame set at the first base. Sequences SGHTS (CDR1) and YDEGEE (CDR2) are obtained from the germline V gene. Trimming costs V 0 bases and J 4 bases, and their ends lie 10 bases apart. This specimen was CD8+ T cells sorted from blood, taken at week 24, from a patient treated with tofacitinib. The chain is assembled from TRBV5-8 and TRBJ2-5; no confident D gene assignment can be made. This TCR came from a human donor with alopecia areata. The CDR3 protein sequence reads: CASSLVRFPETQYF. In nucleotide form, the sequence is TGTGCCAGCAGCTTGGTGCGGTTCCCAGAGACCCAGTACTTC. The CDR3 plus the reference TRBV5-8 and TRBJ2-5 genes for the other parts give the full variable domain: EAGVTQSPTHLIKTRGQQATLRCSPISGHTSVYWYQQALGLGLQFLLWYDEGEERNRGNFPPRFSGRQFPNYSSELNVNALELEDSALYLCASSLVRFPETQYFGPGTRLLVL.